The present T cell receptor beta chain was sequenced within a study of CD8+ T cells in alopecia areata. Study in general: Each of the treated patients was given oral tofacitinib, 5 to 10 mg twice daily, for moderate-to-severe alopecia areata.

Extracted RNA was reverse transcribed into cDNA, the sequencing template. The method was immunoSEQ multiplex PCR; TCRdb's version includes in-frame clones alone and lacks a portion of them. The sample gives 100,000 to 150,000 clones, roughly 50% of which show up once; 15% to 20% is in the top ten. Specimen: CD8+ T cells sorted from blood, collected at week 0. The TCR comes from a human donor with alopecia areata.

The CDR3 DNA sequence: TGTGCCAGCACCGGAGGGCGGACCTACAATGAGCAGTTCTTC. The encoded protein is CASTGGRTYNEQFF. The V gene is TRBV2, the J gene TRBJ2-1; tentative D call: TRBD2 (6 bases). Trimming left V 7 bases short and J 2 bases short, with 12 bases between. The CDR3 runs 14 residues. The germline CDR1 and CDR2 sequences are SNHLY and FYNNEI.